The text below deals with one TCR beta chain. No antigen is known for it. These data come from a study of cytomegalovirus exposure and HLA in healthy donors. General study results and limits: Earlier findings revealed that most TCR beta V segments proved productive either about 87% or about 30% of the time. Further analysis, carried out later, found HLA-associated TCR beta chains more clonally expanded than equally common other chains.

PCR employed 60 Vbeta and 13 Jbeta primers. Sequenced by immunoSEQ multiplex PCR; TCRdb stores in-frame clones only, minus some. The sample contains over 95,000 clones, approximately 80% of which appear only once. What was sequenced was PBMCs. The sequence derives from a man aged 35-49 years in good health and CMV-seropositive.

CDR3 residues: CASSKGQGPSYEQYF. The CDR3 nucleotides are TGTGCCAGCAGCAAGGGACAGGGGCCCTCCTACGAGCAGTACTTC. The V call is TRBV7-3, the J call TRBJ2-7; TRBD1 matches at 10 bases. Germline CDR1 is SGHTA and CDR2 is FQGTGA. There are 15 residues in the CDR3. V was clipped by 5 bases and J by 0 bases; unmatched bases: 4. The complete variable domain, with remaining parts taken from reference TRBV7-3 and TRBJ2-7, reads GAGVSQTPSNKVTEKGKYVELRCDPISGHTALYWYRQSLGQGPEFLIYFQGTGAADDSGLPNDRFFAVRPEGSVSTLKIQRTERGDSAVYLCASSKGQGPSYEQYFGPGTRLTVT.